This passage covers 7 T cell receptor beta chains from one sample sequenced in a study of cytotoxic CD8 clonotypes in ibrutinib-treated CLL. Clones were sequenced by immunoSEQ multiplex PCR, and TCRdb holds only the in-frame ones, with some missing. The sample has under 200,000 clones; less than 85% are singletons. Sequencing used PBMCs, obtained after 24 months of ibrutinib treatment. The origin of the receptors is a human donor with chronic lymphocytic leukemia.

The chain recombines TRBV6-1 with TRBJ2-7, with 8 bases lining up with TRBD1. CDR1 is MNHNS and CDR2 is SASEGT in the germline V gene. This CDR3 contains 16 residues. The trim removed 2 bases at V and 4 bases at J, leaving 10 bases unmatched. The CDR3 bases are TGTGCCAGCAGTGAAATGCTAGCAGGGGGCTCGTACGAGCAGTACTTC. Translation: CASSEMLAGGSYEQYF.

This clone has only a few counts. This chain joins TRBV19 and TRBJ1-6; the D is unclear. V shed 1 base and J shed 5 bases, with 3 bases lying between them. Germline CDR1 LNHDA, CDR2 SQIVND (reference sequence). This CDR3 comprises 13 residues. DNA for the CDR3: TGTGCCAGTAGTATAGTAGATAATTCACCCCTCCACTTT. As protein: CASSIVDNSPLHF.

The chain joins TRBV6-4 to TRBJ1-1, with D unresolved. Looked up from germline, CDR1 is MRHNA and CDR2 is SNTAGT. Between the trimmed V and J ends, which lost 1 base and 0 bases, there was a span of 3 bases. The CDR3 is 13 amino acids. The CDR3 region is CASSDFLNTEAFF. The CDR3 bases are TGTGCCAGCAGTGACTTTCTGAACACTGAAGCTTTCTTT.

This clone has only a few counts. The J gene is TRBJ2-7, the V gene TRBV30; 7 positions agree with TRBD1. The CDR3 has 13 amino acids. The V gene's germline CDR1 is GTSNPN and CDR2 SVGIG (reference sequence). J gave up 6 bases and V 0 bases, and 5 bases lay outside the gene matches. The CDR3 spells CAWSVKGAGEQYF. The CDR3 DNA reads TGTGCCTGGAGTGTAAAGGGGGCGGGCGAGCAGTACTTC.

V is TRBV5-1 and J is TRBJ2-5; D uncertain. V was pared by 0 bases and J by 2 bases, with 8 bases between. CDR3 length equals 14 residues. CDR1 is SGHRS and CDR2 is YFSETQ in the germline V gene. CDR3 sequence: CASSLVGSQETQYF. For the CDR3, the DNA is TGCGCCAGCAGCTTGGTGGGCTCTCAAGAGACCCAGTACTTC.

The chain employs TRBV5-8 and TRBJ2-5, with 8 nucleotides matching TRBD1. Per germline, CDR1 SGHTS and CDR2 YDEGEE. CDR3 length equals 15 residues. Trimming took 4 bases from V and 3 from J; bases not matched to a gene: 8. CDR3: CASSMDRVAKETQYF. CDR3 bases: TGTGCCAGCAGCATGGACAGGGTGGCGAAAGAGACCCAGTACTTC.

V usage is TRBV6-1 and J usage is TRBJ1-4; no clear D gene. V lost 6 bases to trimming and J lost 7 bases, with 18 bases between them. CDR1 is MNHNS and CDR2 is SASEGT in the germline V gene. This CDR3 is 15 amino acids long. CDR3 in amino acids: CASRLGGSTPEKLFF. CDR3 nucleotide sequence: TGTGCCAGCAGATTAGGAGGTTCGACCCCTGAAAAACTGTTTTTT.